This TCR beta chain appears in the sequencing data of a study of Graves' ophthalmopathy and Graves' hyperthyroidism (dated by TCRdb to 2016 to 2018). Turning to the overall study: Peripheral blood samples were taken at the time of initial diagnosis, before any treatment was given. To tell Graves' ophthalmopathy apart from Graves' hyperthyroidism, and to predict which patients would progress to ophthalmopathy, the study relied on TCR beta repertoire signatures. In total, 120 to 150 blood samples were TCR-sequenced: around 42 ophthalmopathy, over 70 hyperthyroidism and 17 hyperthyroidism-to-ophthalmopathy patients. To explore V-J signatures distinguishing ophthalmopathy from hyperthyroidism, a discovery set of about a hundred patients (roughly 42 ophthalmopathy, around 55 stable hyperthyroidism) was enrolled. For independent validation, a separate cohort was made up of 18 to 20 hyperthyroidism patients plus 17 patients who later progressed from hyperthyroidism to ophthalmopathy. In a handful of hyperthyroidism patients, the T-cell repertoires found in thyroid tissue were compared with those found in blood. Following sampling, methimazole starting at 30 mg daily was administered to hyperthyroidism patients, and high-dose intravenous methylprednisolone was administered to ophthalmopathy patients. The study at large found these results: Sample size was not statistically predetermined, and group allocation was not concealed from the investigators. In validation, the model predicted ophthalmopathy progression with about 71% sensitivity and around 72% specificity; roughly 11 predicted patients were CT-confirmed with GO in a median of around 6 months. Most expanded thyroid clonotypes with frequency above 0.001 were also detected in blood, suggesting blood repertoires may reflect the thyroid immune response. In cross-validation, the 13-signature model distinguished ophthalmopathy from stable hyperthyroidism with 85% to 90% sensitivity and 81.08% specificity, and in the test set the corresponding values were around 78% and 73%.

The ophthalmopathy patients had moderately to severely active disease, with a Clinical Activity Score of 3 or higher, a NOSPECS grade of 4 or higher, and a disease duration of less than 3 months. Anyone with other autoimmune diseases, uncontrolled infections, pregnancy or lactation was excluded from the study. Diagnosis relied on clinical symptoms, serum thyroxine, TRAb, thyroid ultrasound and orbital computed tomography. Using Ficoll-Paque density gradient centrifugation, PBMCs were isolated from about 9.4 ml of fresh peripheral blood. Total RNA was extracted using Trizol reagent, and RNA quality was checked on an Agilent 2100 Bioanalyzer. This clonotype was found many times. Its antigen has not been determined. Base qualities were left out, and no much larger clone turns up one base away. Inclusive of the bounding cysteine and phenylalanine, the CDR3 is 16 residues long. Here the CDR3 DNA is all that survives: 48 bases in frame from base 1. The germline ends are 11 bases apart after V is trimmed by 0 bases and J by 0 bases. Per the germline V gene, SGHRS is the CDR1 and YFSETQ is the CDR2.

For repertoire sequencing, TCR beta CDR3 regions were amplified from RNA transcripts. HTBI primers and the Qiagen OneStep RT-PCR kit were used in a first-round RT-PCR, which was followed by a second-round multiplex PCR, size selection and purification. Sequencing of the libraries was carried out on an Illumina HiSeq2000 in paired-end mode with 100 bp reads. The authors' analysis ran thus. Reads were processed with SOAPnuke, discarding reads with adapters, uncalled bases, mean Phred below 15, or no exact constant-primer or identifier match. High-quality paired reads were merged with COPE v1.2.5. Clonotypes were defined as unique nucleotide sequences and were aligned to IMGT TRB V, D and J references using MiTCR v1.1. Only V-J combinations with frequency above 0.0001 were analysed, covering more than 99% of repertoires. A TCR clonal expansion and chaos score per V-J combination was defined as the ratio of F50 clonal expansion to chaos observed in the TCRdist matrix. Features were reduced by Welch's t-statistics and random forest to approximately 13 V-J combinations, which fed a naive Bayes classifier. The Morisita-Horn index was used to measure how similar the thyroid and blood repertoires were. TCRdb reworked the public reads: Q25 trimming with fastp, MiXCR clone assembly, productive beta chains retained. Rows with one shared CDR3 protein collapse into an entry with the most common genes and DNA. None of the V and J calls come from the authors' own analysis; TCRdb made them. The sample records 40,000 to 45,000 distinct CDR3 sequences, under 65% of which are singletons. The ten largest clones take up roughly a sixth of the sample.

The chain is assembled from TRBV5-1 and TRBJ2-3; matching of 5 bases hints at TRBD1 as the D gene. The clonotype originates from an adult man with Graves' ophthalmopathy. Sequenced: peripheral blood. Here the CDR3 is given as CASSLGWGHSTDTQYF. The sequence in DNA is TGCGCCAGCAGCTTGGGATGGGGCCATAGCACAGATACGCAGTATTTT.